The 2 T cell receptor beta chains below all came from one sample that was sequenced in a study of shared clonotypes between healthy human individuals. Clones were sequenced by immunoSEQ multiplex PCR, and TCRdb holds only the in-frame ones, with some missing. Among roughly 510,000 clones listed, roughly 79% were seen once. Sequences were obtained from PBMCs. All receptors come from a middle-aged woman in good health. Some clones in this sample may be carry-over from other donors' samples.

J is TRBJ2-7 and V is TRBV19; no firm D call. The CDR3 loop spans 14 amino acids. Germline assignment: CDR1 LNHDA and CDR2 SQIVND (reference sequence). With 5 bases removed from V and 6 bases from J, the gap between germline ends came to 17 bases. This CDR3 reads CASSPRLTLTEQYF. CDR3 sequence (DNA): TGTGCCAGTAGTCCCCGCCTCACTTTGACCGAGCAGTACTTC. The complete variable domain, with remaining parts taken from reference TRBV19 and TRBJ2-7, reads DGGITQSPKYLFRKEGQNVTLSCEQNLNHDAMYWYRQDPGQGLRLIYYSQIVNDFQKGDIAEGYSVSREKKESFPLTVTSAQKNPTAFYLCASSPRLTLTEQYFGPGTRLTVT.

This clone was counted between two and nine times. CDR3 loop: CASSYGLGAAETQYF. CDR3 DNA: TGTGCCAGCAGTTACGGGTTGGGGGCGGCGGAGACCCAGTACTTC. The chain carries TRBV6-5 and TRBJ2-5, with D possibly TRBD1 on 6 matching bases. With 2 bases removed from V and 5 bases from J, the gap between germline ends came to 15 bases. CDR1 is MNHEY, CDR2 SVGAGI, per germline. This CDR3 has 15 amino acids.